The clone carrying this T cell receptor beta chain came up many times. This entry comes from a study of T-cell reconstitution after alpha-beta-depleted transplantation in children. Construction of the TCRbeta library involved unique molecular identifiers. TCRdb itself ran the PCR reads through MiXCR, one entry per CDR3 protein. This table has around 600,000 distinct CDR3 sequences, roughly 10% appearing once. The V gene end was trimmed by 6 bases and the J gene end by 2 bases; junction bases not matched to a gene: 4. Germline V gene lookup returns CDR1 SQVTM and CDR2 ANQGSEA. This CDR3 comprises 12 residues.

The TCR was taken from a human donor who donated a stem cell graft to a child with acute myeloid leukemia. The rearrangement joins TRBV29-1 to TRBJ2-7; 7 nucleotides agree with TRBD1. Sequenced here: PBMCs from the stem cell graft donor, sampled from the stem cell graft. CDR3: CSVTGPTYEQYF. The DNA of the CDR3 is TGCAGCGTGACAGGGCCCACCTACGAGCAGTACTTC.